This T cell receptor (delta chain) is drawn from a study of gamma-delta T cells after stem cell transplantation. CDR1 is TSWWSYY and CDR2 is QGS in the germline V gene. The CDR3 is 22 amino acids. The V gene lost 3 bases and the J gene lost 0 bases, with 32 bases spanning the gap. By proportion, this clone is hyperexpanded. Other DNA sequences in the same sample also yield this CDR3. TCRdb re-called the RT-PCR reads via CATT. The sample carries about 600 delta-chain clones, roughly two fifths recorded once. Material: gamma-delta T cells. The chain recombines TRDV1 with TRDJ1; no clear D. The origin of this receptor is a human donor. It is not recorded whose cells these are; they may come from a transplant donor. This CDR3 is CALGDLRLVWFDTPDYTDKLIF. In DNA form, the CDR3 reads TGTGCTCTTGGGGACTTACGGCTGGTTTGGTTTGACACTCCCGACTACACCGATAAACTCATCTTT.